The 23 T cell receptor beta chains given below trace back to one sample, sequenced in a study of T cell responses to AZD1222 COVID-19 vaccine. Measured with immunoSEQ multiplex PCR; TCRdb has only the in-frame clones, and not every one. The repertoire includes some 92,000 clones, over 80% of them detected once, and around 8% sits in the top ten. The sample here was peripheral blood, taken on day 0 of AZD1222 vaccination. The origin of the receptors is an adult in good health.

In DNA, the CDR3 is TGCGCCAGCAGTAGGAGTAACAATTCACCCCTCCACTTT. Translated, it gives CASSRSNNSPLHF. V and J are TRBV10-1 and TRBJ1-6; no clear D. CDR3 length equals 13 residues. Per the germline V gene, CDR1 is WNHNN and CDR2 is SYGVQD (reference sequence). Trimming removed 5 bases at V and 7 bases at J, with 9 bases between.

This sequence joins TRBV10-3 and TRBJ1-6; the D gene is possibly TRBD1 (5 bases). The germline V and J ends were trimmed by 0 bases and 3 bases, with 12 bases remaining between them. Germline CDR1 and CDR2: ENHRY and SYGVKD. This CDR3 has 17 amino acids. The CDR3 nucleotides are TGTGCCATCAGTGAGTCGGCTGGGGCCTACTATAATTCACCCCTCCACTTT. Protein sequence: CAISESAGAYYNSPLHF.

J is TRBJ1-2 and V is TRBV20-1; 7 bases align to TRBD1. This CDR3 has 13 residues. The V gene end was trimmed by 3 bases and the J gene end by 6 bases; junction bases not matched to a gene: 7. The germline V gene has CDR1 DFQATT and CDR2 SNEGSKA (reference sequence). The CDR3, as DNA: TGCAGTGCTAGTAGACAGGGCCAGGATGGCTACACCTTC. Encoded protein: CSASRQGQDGYTF.

This rearrangement joins TRBV11-2 to TRBJ1-5, with 8 bases aligning to TRBD1. Germline-derived CDR1 and CDR2 are SGHAT and FQNNGV. V lost 6 bases, J lost 5 bases, and 15 bases stayed unmatched. The CDR3 is 17 residues long. The chain's CDR3 is CASSQNRDRLGDQPQHF. Here the CDR3 DNA reads TGTGCCAGCAGTCAAAACCGGGACAGGTTAGGGGATCAGCCCCAGCATTTT.

J is TRBJ2-5 and V is TRBV9; D remains ambiguous. The CDR3 is made up of 13 amino acids. Trimming pared 0 bases from V and 2 bases from J, leaving 5 bases between. In germline, CDR1 is SGDLS, CDR2 YYNGEE. The CDR3 DNA reads TGTGCCAGCAGCGTAGCACCGCAAGAGACCCAGTACTTC. Amino acid sequence: CASSVAPQETQYF.

The V gene is TRBV10-3, the J gene TRBJ2-3; D uncertain. The germline CDR1 and CDR2 sequences are ENHRY and SYGVKD. Trimming took 8 bases from V and 2 from J, leaving 11 bases between them. CDR3 length equals 13 residues. Here the CDR3 DNA reads TGTGCCATCGGAATCCTGACCACAGATACGCAGTATTTT. Amino acid sequence: CAIGILTTDTQYF.

The chain carries TRBV5-4 and TRBJ2-5, with D possibly matching TRBD2 (7 bases). The CDR3 consists of 16 residues. Germline values: CDR1 SGHNT, CDR2 YYREEE (reference sequence). Deletions cut 1 base from V and 0 bases from J, with 13 bases between. DNA for the CDR3: TGTGCCAGCAGCTTGAATCGGGGGGCCCACCAAGAGACCCAGTACTTC. Its translation: CASSLNRGAHQETQYF.

This clone has more than one count but fewer than ten. This chain connects TRBV6-5 to TRBJ2-7, with a possible D match to TRBD2 (7 bases). The V end lost 5 bases, the J end lost 0 bases, and 11 bases lay between the germline ends. This CDR3 comprises 14 residues. Per the germline V gene, CDR1 is MNHEY and CDR2 is SVGAGI. The CDR3 region has the DNA TGTGCCAGCAGTAGGGGGGGAAGCTCCTACGAGCAGTACTTC. Protein product: CASSRGGSSYEQYF.

The genes are TRBV19 and TRBJ1-5; 7 nucleotides align to TRBD1. The CDR3 is 14 residues long. Germline V gene lookup returns CDR1 LNHDA and CDR2 SQIVND (reference sequence). Trimming removed 7 bases from V and 7 bases from J; junction bases left unmatched: 10. CDR3 DNA: TGTGCCAGTACCTCCAAGGGGGCAGGACAGCCCCAGCATTTT. Its translation: CASTSKGAGQPQHF.

The genes are TRBV18 and TRBJ1-1; D not certain. Trimming stripped 3 bases from V and 6 bases from J, with 14 bases between. CDR1 and CDR2 (germline): KGHSH, LQKENI. The CDR3 is 14 residues long. The CDR3 is CASSPPPGQAEAFF. CDR3 coding DNA: TGTGCCAGCTCACCTCCCCCCGGGCAGGCTGAAGCTTTCTTT.

The rearrangement uses TRBV28 and TRBJ1-5; D perhaps matches TRBD1 (6 bases). The V end lost 3 bases, the J end lost 6 bases, and 12 bases lay between the germline ends. The CDR3 is made up of 14 amino acids. The germline V gene has CDR1 MDHEN and CDR2 SYDVKM. CDR3 region: CASSLKAGAQPQHF. The CDR3 DNA reads TGTGCCAGCAGTTTGAAGGCAGGGGCTCAGCCCCAGCATTTT.

The J gene is TRBJ2-7, the V gene TRBV7-9; D is unclear. The CDR3 has 16 residues. Germline CDR1 and CDR2: SEHNR and FQNEAQ (reference sequence). Between the trimmed V and J ends, which lost 6 bases and 0 bases, there was a span of 18 bases. CDR3 sequence (DNA): TGTGCCAGCAGGGCTCTAGGTGGGGTCTTCTCCTACGAGCAGTACTTC. Amino acid sequence: CASRALGGVFSYEQYF.

This chain uses TRBV19 with TRBJ1-2; D uncertain. The germline V and J ends were trimmed by 5 bases and 8 bases, with 21 bases remaining between them. This CDR3 comprises 15 residues. Germline V gene lookup returns CDR1 LNHDA and CDR2 SQIVND (reference sequence). In DNA form, the CDR3 reads TGTGCCAGTAGTTGGCGTCAGGCCCGTTATTCCGGCTACACCTTC. Its protein product is CASSWRQARYSGYTF.

This chain joins TRBV2 and TRBJ1-1, with 7 bases matching TRBD1. Germline V gene sequence: CDR1 SNHLY, CDR2 FYNNEI. J gave up 0 bases and V 10 bases, and 8 bases lay outside the gene matches. This CDR3 spans 14 amino acids. DNA of the CDR3: TGTGCCACCAGGGGACAGTTACTGAACACTGAAGCTTTCTTT. This codes for CATRGQLLNTEAFF. The full variable domain, in which reference TRBV2 and TRBJ1-1 provide the parts outside the CDR3, is EPEVTQTPSHQVTQMGQEVILRCVPISNHLYFYWYRQILGQKVEFLVSFYNNEISEKSEIFDDQFSVERPDGSNFTLKIRSTKLEDSAMYFCATRGQLLNTEAFFGQGTRLTVV.

The chain combines TRBV12-3 or TRBV12-4 with TRBJ1-5; D is unclear. V was trimmed by 8 bases and J by 8 bases, leaving 16 bases between them. The CDR3 has 13 residues. The CDR3 bases are TGTGCCAGCCACCTACCCCCCCGGGAGCCCCAGCATTTT. Its protein product is CASHLPPREPQHF.

The chain has TRBV30 and TRBJ1-2, with D tentatively TRBD1 (6 bases). Germline values: CDR1 GTSNPN, CDR2 SVGIG (reference sequence). This CDR3 spans 12 amino acids. V was trimmed by 2 bases and J by 6 bases, leaving 10 bases between them. CDR3 sequence: CAWSMAGDGYTF. CDR3 bases: TGTGCCTGGAGTATGGCAGGGGATGGCTACACCTTC. Drawing the rest from reference TRBV30 and TRBJ1-2, the complete variable domain is SQTIHQWPATLVQPVGSPLSLECTVEGTSNPNLYWYRQAAGRGLQLLFYSVGIGQISSEVPQNLSASRPQDRQFILSSKKLLLSDSGFYLCAWSMAGDGYTFGSGTRLTVV.

V and J are TRBV27 and TRBJ2-1; 14 bases align to TRBD2. The CDR3 is 16 amino acids. The germline CDR1 and CDR2 sequences are MNHEY and SMNVEV (reference sequence). V shed 4 bases, J shed 6 bases, and the junction held 5 bases outside the gene matches. The CDR3 spells CASSSPGTSGSNEQFF. The DNA for the CDR3 is TGTGCCAGCAGTTCTCCCGGGACTAGCGGGAGCAATGAGCAGTTCTTC.

V is TRBV18 and J is TRBJ1-3; the D is unclear. Germline V gene lookup returns CDR1 KGHSH and CDR2 LQKENI. The CDR3 is 13 residues long. V was trimmed by 6 bases and J by 5 bases, leaving 11 bases between them. For the CDR3, the DNA is TGTGCCAGCTCTGTTGACGCGCGAAACACCATATATTTT. Translated, it gives CASSVDARNTIYF.

This clone turned up a few times. V and J are TRBV5-6 and TRBJ1-2, with 9 bases identical to TRBD1. The junction had 9 bases not matched to a gene; V was cut back by 4 bases and J by 2 bases. Germline V gene sequence: CDR1 SGHDT, CDR2 YYEEEE. This CDR3 contains 16 residues. The CDR3 spells CASSLGGTGRNYGYTF. The CDR3 DNA follows: TGTGCCAGCAGCCTTGGTGGGACAGGGCGCAACTATGGCTACACCTTC.

The rearrangement links TRBV9 to TRBJ1-5; possible D gene TRBD1, 6 bases. Germline V CDR1 and CDR2: SGDLS, YYNGEE. The CDR3 extends over 16 amino acids. The V end lost 0 bases, the J end lost 6 bases, and 16 bases lay between the germline ends. DNA of the CDR3: TGTGCCAGCAGCGTAGGTCCCGGGGGCGAGGCTCAGCCCCAGCATTTT. Its translation is CASSVGPGGEAQPQHF. The whole variable domain, remainder taken from reference TRBV9 and TRBJ1-5, is DSGVTQTPKHLITATGQRVTLRCSPRSGDLSVYWYQQSLDQGLQFLIQYYNGEERAKGNILERFSAQQFPDLHSELNLSSLELGDSALYFCASSVGPGGEAQPQHFGDGTRLSIL.

The chain is built from TRBV11-2 and TRBJ2-7; TRBD2 matches at 8 bases. V gave up 5 bases and J gave up 6 bases; unmatched junction bases: 6. CDR1 and CDR2 from the germline V gene are SGHAT and FQNNGV. The CDR3 has 13 amino acids. This chain's CDR3 is CASSPGLVFEQYF. The CDR3 nucleotides read TGTGCCAGCAGCCCGGGACTAGTTTTCGAGCAGTACTTC.

The chain combines TRBV15 with TRBJ2-7; TRBD1 aligns across 8 bases. J gave up 2 bases and V 8 bases, and 8 bases lay outside the gene matches. This CDR3 region has 14 residues. The V gene's germline CDR1 is LNHNV and CDR2 YYDKDF (reference sequence). The CDR3 is CATSRTGIPYEQYF. The CDR3 region has the DNA TGTGCCACCTCACGGACAGGGATCCCCTACGAGCAGTACTTC. The complete variable domain, with remaining parts taken from reference TRBV15 and TRBJ2-7, reads DAMVIQNPRYQVTQFGKPVTLSCSQTLNHNVMYWYQQKSSQAPKLLFHYYDKDFNNEADTPDNFQSRRPNTSFCFLDIRSPGLGDTAMYLCATSRTGIPYEQYFGPGTRLTVT.

This clone was seen a handful of times. The V call is TRBV5-1, the J call TRBJ1-1, with D tentatively TRBD1 (5 bases). The V gene lost 4 bases and the J gene lost 0 bases, with 13 bases spanning the gap. The CDR3 extends over 15 amino acids. The germline CDR1 and CDR2 sequences are SGHRS and YFSETQ. In DNA, the CDR3 is TGCGCCAGCAGCGTTGTGGGACTAATGAACACTGAAGCTTTCTTT. It codes for CASSVVGLMNTEAFF. Full variable domain (missing parts from reference TRBV5-1 and TRBJ1-1): KAGVTQTPRYLIKTRGQQVTLSCSPISGHRSVSWYQQTPGQGLQFLFEYFSETQRNKGNFPGRFSGRQFSNSRSEMNVSTLELGDSALYLCASSVVGLMNTEAFFGQGTRLTVV.